The following is a T cell receptor beta chain sequence with its context. It has no known antigen specificity. Per-nucleotide qualities are absent, and no much larger clonotype sits a single base away. This sample was included in a study of blood T cell repertoires in COVID-19 (dated by TCRdb to the early 2020s). Background on the whole study: Collaborator samples came from the United States, Italy and Spain and covered acute and convalescent phases of COVID-19. The prospective study material was composed of cDNA or gDNA derived from T cells, B-cell-depleted T cells, or PBMCs. Subjects who had been exposed to COVID-19, were actively infected with it, or had recovered from it provided the deeply sampled blood TCRbeta repertoires that made up the dataset. A freely available public database, intended as a resource for researchers studying the immune response to SARS-CoV-2, is where the repertoires were released. Samples were obtained from the ongoing ImmuneRACE study (first 160 participants) and from 950 to 1,500 subjects provided by 6 global collaborators. Sample metadata almost always included a de-identified subject ID, COVID-19 status, age in years and sex. Where available, HLA class I and class II types were obtained from metadata supplied by the sample provider rather than from assay-based typing.

CDR1 is given as MDHEN and CDR2 as SYDVKM, both from the germline V gene. The CDR3, from cysteine to phenylalanine, totals 15 residues. CDR3 DNA only is kept here, 45 bases in frame from base 1. V was cut back by 7 bases and J by 2 bases, leaving a gap of 18 bases between them. TCRbeta CDR3 regions were amplified from genomic DNA by means of the immunoSEQ Assay, a bias-controlled multiplex PCR. Processing in the source paper ran as follows. Within the assay, amplification of reference gene primers was used to estimate how many nucleated cells each sample contained. To quantify the absolute abundance of each unique TCRbeta CDR3 rearrangement, sequence reads were collapsed and filtered. For each sample, productive Simpson clonality was calculated as the square root of Simpson's diversity index across productive rearrangements. In its TCRdb copy, this immuneACCESS table keeps in-frame sequences only and misses some clones. Where compared with another copy, unresolved V genes explain less than half of these, and the others have no known cause. The V and J calls and clone size are taken from that table; D and trimming were inferred from the DNA. For this sample the table gives 240,000 or so clones, of which 80% to 90% were detected only once. The ten largest clones capture 5.5% to 6.5% of the sample.

Summary of the overall study and its limitations: Clinical and demographic metadata were provided uncurated, with the amount varying by source and participant.

Each collaborating institution followed its own protocols to collect whole blood in K2EDTA tubes. For TCRbeta analysis, collaborators shipped samples as frozen whole blood, isolated PBMCs, or DNA extracted from either of those sample types. The source material was peripheral blood. This TCR derives from a man in his fifties or sixties with acute or convalescent COVID-19. This chain joins TRBV28 to TRBJ2-7, with TRBD2 as a weak D call on 6 bases. CDR3 sequence: CASTPPGLPTYEQYF. The DNA reads as follows: TGTGCCAGCACCCCCCCGGGACTGCCAACCTACGAGCAGTACTTC.